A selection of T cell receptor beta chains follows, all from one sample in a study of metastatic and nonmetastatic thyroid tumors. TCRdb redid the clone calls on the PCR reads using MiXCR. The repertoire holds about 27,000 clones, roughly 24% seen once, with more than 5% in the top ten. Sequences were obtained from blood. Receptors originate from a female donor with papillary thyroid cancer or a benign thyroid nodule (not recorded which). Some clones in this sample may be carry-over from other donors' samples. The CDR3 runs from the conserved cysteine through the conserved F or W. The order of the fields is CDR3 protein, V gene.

CASSESPLNYPNTGELFF,TRBV10-1
CAWTRVYGYTF,TRBV30
CASSSGHTNTEAFF,TRBV5-1
CAISGTENTGELFF,TRBV10-3
CASSLTDNYGYTF,TRBV11-2
CSARETSGRWVNEQFF,TRBV20-1
CASSYTREDTQYF,TRBV6-5
CASSTHRGRAFF,TRBV7-2
CASSSSGMNTLELFF,TRBV28
CSARLGGPGTGELFF,TRBV20-1
CASTSPGTGLGGDTQYF,TRBV28
CSVGGQHNEQFF,TRBV29-1
CASIRTPKLENTEAFF,TRBV11-1
CASSSGTSGNTIYF,TRBV5-1
CASSVGGFGASEKLFF,TRBV9
CASRLTSGGVTYEQYF,TRBV7-8
CASSSYGLADDNEQLF,TRBV6-2/TRBV6-3
CSARFGSNEQFF,TRBV20-1
CASSYSFQGASPLHF,TRBV6-6
CAGNGGDNSPLHF,TRBV10-3
CASSLRETQYF,TRBV5-6
CASSLVLAGVTQYF,TRBV5-6
CARGGAYEQYF,TRBV6-1
CASSEGSTGISPLHF,TRBV10-1
CASSVYIGTGDQPQHF,TRBV5-8
CAWIYNLGPQHF,TRBV30